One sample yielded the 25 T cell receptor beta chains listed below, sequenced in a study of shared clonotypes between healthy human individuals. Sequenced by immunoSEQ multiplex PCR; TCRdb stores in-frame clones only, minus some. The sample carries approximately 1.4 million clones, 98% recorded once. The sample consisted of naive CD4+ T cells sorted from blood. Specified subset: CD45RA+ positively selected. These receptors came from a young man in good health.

DNA of the CDR3: TGTGCCAGCAGTACTGAGGGACAGGGGGCTATTCAGCCCCAGCATTTT. Translating gives CASSTEGQGAIQPQHF. This chain links TRBV5-4 with TRBJ1-5, with 12 positions matching TRBD1. This CDR3 has 16 residues. Germline CDR1 is SGHNT and CDR2 is YYREEE (reference sequence). The V gene end was trimmed by 5 bases and the J gene end by 6 bases; junction bases not matched to a gene: 9.

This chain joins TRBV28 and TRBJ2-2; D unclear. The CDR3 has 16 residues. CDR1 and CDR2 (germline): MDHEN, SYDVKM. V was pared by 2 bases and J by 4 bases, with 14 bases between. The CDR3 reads CASSLRPILSTGELFF. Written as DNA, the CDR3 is TGTGCCAGCAGTTTAAGGCCCATTTTGAGCACCGGGGAGCTGTTTTTT.

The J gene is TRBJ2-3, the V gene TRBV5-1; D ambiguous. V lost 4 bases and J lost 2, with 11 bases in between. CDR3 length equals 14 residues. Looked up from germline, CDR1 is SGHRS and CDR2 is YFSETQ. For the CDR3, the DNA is TGCGCCAGCAGCCCCTTTGGGATCACAGATACGCAGTATTTT. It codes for CASSPFGITDTQYF.

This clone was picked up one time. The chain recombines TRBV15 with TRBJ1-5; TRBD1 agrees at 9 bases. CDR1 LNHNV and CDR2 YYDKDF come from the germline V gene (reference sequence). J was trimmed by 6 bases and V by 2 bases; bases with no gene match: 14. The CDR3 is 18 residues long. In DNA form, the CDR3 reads TGTGCCACCAGCAGATGGGGTCCCGGGACAGGGAACAGTCAGCCCCAGCATTTT. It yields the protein CATSRWGPGTGNSQPQHF.

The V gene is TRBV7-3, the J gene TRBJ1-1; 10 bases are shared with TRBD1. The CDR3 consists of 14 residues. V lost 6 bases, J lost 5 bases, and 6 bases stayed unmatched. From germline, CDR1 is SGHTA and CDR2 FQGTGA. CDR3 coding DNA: TGTGCCAGCAGATTGGACAGGGGGTCTACTGAAGCTTTCTTT. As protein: CASRLDRGSTEAFF.

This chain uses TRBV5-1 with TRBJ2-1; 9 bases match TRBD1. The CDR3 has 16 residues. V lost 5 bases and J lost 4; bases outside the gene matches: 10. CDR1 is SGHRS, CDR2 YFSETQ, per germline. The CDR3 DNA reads TGCGCCAGCAGGGGGACCAGGGACAGGGCATACAATGAGCAGTTCTTC. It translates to CASRGTRDRAYNEQFF.

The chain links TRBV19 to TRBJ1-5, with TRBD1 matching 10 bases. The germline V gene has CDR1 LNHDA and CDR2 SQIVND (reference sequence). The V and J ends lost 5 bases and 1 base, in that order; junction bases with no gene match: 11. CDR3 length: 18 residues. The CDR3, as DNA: TGTGCCAGTAGTCCAATGGACAGGGGGGGGAGGAGCAATCAGCCCCAGCATTTT. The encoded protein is CASSPMDRGGRSNQPQHF.

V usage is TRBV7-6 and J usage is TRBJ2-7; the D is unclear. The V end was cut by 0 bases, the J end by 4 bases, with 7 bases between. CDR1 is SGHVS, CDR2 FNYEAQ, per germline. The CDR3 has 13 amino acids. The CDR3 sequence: CASSLAAVYEQYF. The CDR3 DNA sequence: TGTGCCAGCAGCTTAGCCGCGGTGTACGAGCAGTACTTC.

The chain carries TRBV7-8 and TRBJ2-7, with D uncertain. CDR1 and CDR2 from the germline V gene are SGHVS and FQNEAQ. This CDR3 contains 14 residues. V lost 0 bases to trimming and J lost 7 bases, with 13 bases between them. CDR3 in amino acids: CASSLAGFAGEQYF. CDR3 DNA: TGTGCCAGCAGCTTAGCAGGGTTCGCCGGGGAGCAGTACTTC.

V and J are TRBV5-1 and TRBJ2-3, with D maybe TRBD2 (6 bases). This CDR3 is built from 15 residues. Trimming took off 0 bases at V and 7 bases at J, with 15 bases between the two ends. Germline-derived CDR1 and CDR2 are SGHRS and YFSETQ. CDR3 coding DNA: TGCGCCAGCAGCTTGGATTCGGGAGTAGTTAATACGCAGTATTTT. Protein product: CASSLDSGVVNTQYF.

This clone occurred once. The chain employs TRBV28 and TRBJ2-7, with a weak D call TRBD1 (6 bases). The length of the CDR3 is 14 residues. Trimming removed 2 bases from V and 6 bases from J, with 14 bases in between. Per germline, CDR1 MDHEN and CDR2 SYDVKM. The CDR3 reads CASSLGQFQSEQYF. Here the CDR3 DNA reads TGTGCCAGCAGTTTAGGACAGTTCCAGTCCGAGCAGTACTTC.

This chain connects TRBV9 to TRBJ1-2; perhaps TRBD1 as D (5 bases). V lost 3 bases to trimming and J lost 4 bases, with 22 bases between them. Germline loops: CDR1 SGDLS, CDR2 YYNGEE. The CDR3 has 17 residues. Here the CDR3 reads CASSAYPAGGESYGYTF. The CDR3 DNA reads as TGTGCCAGCAGCGCATACCCCGCCGGGGGAGAGAGCTATGGCTACACCTTC. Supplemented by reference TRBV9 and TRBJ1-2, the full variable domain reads DSGVTQTPKHLITATGQRVTLRCSPRSGDLSVYWYQQSLDQGLQFLIQYYNGEERAKGNILERFSAQQFPDLHSELNLSSLELGDSALYFCASSAYPAGGESYGYTFGSGTRLTVV.

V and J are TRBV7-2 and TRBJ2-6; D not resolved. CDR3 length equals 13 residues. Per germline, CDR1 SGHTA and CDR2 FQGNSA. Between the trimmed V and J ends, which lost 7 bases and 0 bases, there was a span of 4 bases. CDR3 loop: CASMLSGANVLTF. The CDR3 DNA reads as TGTGCCAGCATGCTCTCTGGGGCCAACGTCCTGACTTTC.

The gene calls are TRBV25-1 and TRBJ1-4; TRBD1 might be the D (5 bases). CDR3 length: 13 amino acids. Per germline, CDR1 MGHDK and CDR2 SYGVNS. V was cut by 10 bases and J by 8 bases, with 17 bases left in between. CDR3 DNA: TGTGCCACCTTGGGGCATTTTGAGGAAAAACTGTTTTTT. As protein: CATLGHFEEKLFF.

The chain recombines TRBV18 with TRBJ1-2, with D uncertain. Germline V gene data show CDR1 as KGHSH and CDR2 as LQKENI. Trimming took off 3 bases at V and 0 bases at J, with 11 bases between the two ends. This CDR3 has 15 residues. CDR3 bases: TGTGCCAGCTCACCTAGAGGGTTAGCTAACTATGGCTACACCTTC. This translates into CASSPRGLANYGYTF.

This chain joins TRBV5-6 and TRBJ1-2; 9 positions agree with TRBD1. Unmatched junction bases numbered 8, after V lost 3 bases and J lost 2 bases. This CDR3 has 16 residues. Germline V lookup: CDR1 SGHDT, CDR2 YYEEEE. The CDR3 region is CASSYYRDRDNYGYTF. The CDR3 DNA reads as TGTGCCAGCAGCTACTACCGGGACAGGGACAACTATGGCTACACCTTC.

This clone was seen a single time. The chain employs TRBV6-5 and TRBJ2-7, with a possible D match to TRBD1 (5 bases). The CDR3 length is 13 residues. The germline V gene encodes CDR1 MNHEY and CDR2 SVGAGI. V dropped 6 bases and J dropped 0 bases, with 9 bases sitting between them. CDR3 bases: TGTGCCAGCAGGCCGGACATCTCCTACGAGCAGTACTTC. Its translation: CASRPDISYEQYF.

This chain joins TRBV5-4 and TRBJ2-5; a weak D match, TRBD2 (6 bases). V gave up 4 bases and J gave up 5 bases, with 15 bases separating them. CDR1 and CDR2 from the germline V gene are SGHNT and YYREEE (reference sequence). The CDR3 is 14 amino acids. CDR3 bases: TGTGCCAGCAGCGGGGGGAGGTTGATGGAGACCCAGTACTTC. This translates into CASSGGRLMETQYF.

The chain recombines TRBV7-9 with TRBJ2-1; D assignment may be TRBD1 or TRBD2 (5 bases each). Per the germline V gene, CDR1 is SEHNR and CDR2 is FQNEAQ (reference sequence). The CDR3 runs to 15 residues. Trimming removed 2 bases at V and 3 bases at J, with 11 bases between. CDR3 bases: TGTGCCAGCAGCTTAAAGGGACGGATCTACAATGAGCAGTTCTTC. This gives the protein CASSLKGRIYNEQFF.

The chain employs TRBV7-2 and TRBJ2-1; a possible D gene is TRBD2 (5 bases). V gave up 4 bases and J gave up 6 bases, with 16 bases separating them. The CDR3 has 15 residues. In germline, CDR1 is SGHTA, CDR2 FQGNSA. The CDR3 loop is CASSSQLGLSNEQFF. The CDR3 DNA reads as TGTGCCAGCAGCTCCCAACTAGGACTCTCCAATGAGCAGTTCTTC.

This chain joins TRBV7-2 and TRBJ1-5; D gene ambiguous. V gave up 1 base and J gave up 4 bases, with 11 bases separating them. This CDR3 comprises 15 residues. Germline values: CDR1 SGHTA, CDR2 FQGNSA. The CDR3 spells CASSLVGVGNQPQHF. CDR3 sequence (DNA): TGTGCCAGCAGCTTAGTGGGTGTGGGGAATCAGCCCCAGCATTTT. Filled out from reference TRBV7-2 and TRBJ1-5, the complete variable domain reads GAGVSQSPSNKVTEKGKDVELRCDPISGHTALYWYRQSLGQGLEFLIYFQGNSAPDKSGLPSDRFSAERTGGSVSTLTIQRTQQEDSAVYLCASSLVGVGNQPQHFGDGTRLSIL.

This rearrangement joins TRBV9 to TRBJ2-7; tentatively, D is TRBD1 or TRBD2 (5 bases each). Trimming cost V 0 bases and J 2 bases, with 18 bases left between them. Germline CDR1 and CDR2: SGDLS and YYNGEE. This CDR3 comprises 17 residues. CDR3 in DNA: TGTGCCAGCAGCGTAGGGCCGGGGACGTTGGGGGCCTACGAGCAGTACTTC. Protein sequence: CASSVGPGTLGAYEQYF.

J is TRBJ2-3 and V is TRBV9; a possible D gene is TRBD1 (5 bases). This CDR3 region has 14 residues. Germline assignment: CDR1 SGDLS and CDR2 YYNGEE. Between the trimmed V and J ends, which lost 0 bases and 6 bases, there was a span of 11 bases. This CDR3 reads CASSVASRADTQYF. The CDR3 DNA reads TGTGCCAGCAGCGTAGCGTCCAGGGCGGATACGCAGTATTTT.

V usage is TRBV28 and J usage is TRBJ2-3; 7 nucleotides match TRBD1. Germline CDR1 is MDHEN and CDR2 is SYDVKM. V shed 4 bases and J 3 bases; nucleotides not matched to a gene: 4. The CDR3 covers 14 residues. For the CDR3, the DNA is TGTGCCAGCAGTTCCCAGACAGGGACAGATACGCAGTATTTT. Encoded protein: CASSSQTGTDTQYF.

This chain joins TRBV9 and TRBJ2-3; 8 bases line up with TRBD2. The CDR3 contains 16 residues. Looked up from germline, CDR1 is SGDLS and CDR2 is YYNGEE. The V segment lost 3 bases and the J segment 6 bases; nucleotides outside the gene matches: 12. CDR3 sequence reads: CASSAISGRLADTQYF. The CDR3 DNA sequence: TGTGCCAGCAGCGCCATCAGCGGGAGATTGGCGGATACGCAGTATTTT.